This T cell receptor beta chain was observed in a study of cytomegalovirus exposure and HLA in healthy donors. Study-wide background: Of approximately 400 genotyped donors, approximately 84% clustered with self-reported Caucasian donors.

In the PCR, 60 Vbeta and 13 Jbeta primers were used. Study processing details: The authors later counted 70 million to 80 million unique TCR beta chains, 9.5 million to 11 million of them shared. Clones were sequenced by immunoSEQ multiplex PCR, and TCRdb holds only the in-frame ones, with some missing. From that table come the V and J calls and clone size; the DNA was used to work out D and trimming. Here the sample table reports about 130,000 clones. Of note for this clone: The antigen remains undetermined.

General study results and limits: The authors enumerated around 150 TCR beta chains as linked to cytomegalovirus. With later analysis, a missense DCLRE1C variant became linked to TCR beta V- and J-gene trimming.

The germline V gene has CDR1 MGHRA and CDR2 YSYEKL. The V and J ends lost 0 bases and 5 bases, in that order; junction bases with no gene match: 7. This CDR3 spans 16 amino acids. This clonotype was obtained from a man younger than 40 in good health and CMV-seronegative. The sequencing input was PBMCs. The gene calls are TRBV4-1 and TRBJ2-1, with 7 bases lining up with TRBD1. CDR3 sequence: CASSQDHRGYDNEQFF. The CDR3 region has the DNA TGCGCCAGCAGCCAAGATCACAGGGGCTACGACAATGAGCAGTTCTTC.